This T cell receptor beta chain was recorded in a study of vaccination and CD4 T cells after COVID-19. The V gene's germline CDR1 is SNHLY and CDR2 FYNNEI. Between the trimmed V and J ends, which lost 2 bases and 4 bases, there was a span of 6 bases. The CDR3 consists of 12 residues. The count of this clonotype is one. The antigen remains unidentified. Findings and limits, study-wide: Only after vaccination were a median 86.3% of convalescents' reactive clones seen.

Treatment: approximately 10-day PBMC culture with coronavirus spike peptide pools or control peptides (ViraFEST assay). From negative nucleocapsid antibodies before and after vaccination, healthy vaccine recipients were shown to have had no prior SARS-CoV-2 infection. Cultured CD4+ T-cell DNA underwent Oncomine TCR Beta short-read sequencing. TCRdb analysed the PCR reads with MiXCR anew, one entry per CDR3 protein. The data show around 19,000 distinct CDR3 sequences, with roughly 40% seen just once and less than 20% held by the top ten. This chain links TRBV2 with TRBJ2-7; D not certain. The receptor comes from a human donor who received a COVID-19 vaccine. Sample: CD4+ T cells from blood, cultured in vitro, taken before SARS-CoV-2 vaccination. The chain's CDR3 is CASSEPSYEQYF. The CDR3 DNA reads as TGTGCCAGCAGTGAACCTTCATACGAGCAGTACTTC.